One and the same sample provided the 27 T cell receptor beta chains below, sequenced in a study of T cells in Graves' hyperthyroidism and ophthalmopathy. Template material for amplifying TCR beta CDR3 regions consisted of RNA transcripts. HTBI primers were the set used in a first-round RT-PCR of the TCR CDR3. TCRdb used MiXCR to reprocess the multiplex PCR reads, holding one entry per CDR3 protein. The sample has roughly 630,000 distinct CDR3 sequences, 15% to 19% seen once; the top ten hold roughly 7.3%. Sequenced sample: blood. The receptors were sampled from a woman between 25 and 40 years old with Graves' hyperthyroidism.

This clonotype occurred many times. The chain links TRBV4-1 to TRBJ2-7; D is unresolved. The CDR3 is 13 residues long. Germline loops: CDR1 MGHRA, CDR2 YSYEKL. The ends were cut back, 1 base at V and 6 bases at J, with 10 bases in the middle. The CDR3 nucleotides are TGCGCCAGCAGCCAAGCTCGCAGTGGCGAGCAGTACTTC. Amino acids: CASSQARSGEQYF.

In this sample, this clonotype turned up a few times. The CDR3 protein is CASGSFWEQYF. The CDR3 bases are TGTGCCAGCGGCTCCTTCTGGGAGCAGTACTTC. V usage is TRBV27 and J usage is TRBJ2-7; D unclear. Germline V gene data show CDR1 as MNHEY and CDR2 as SMNVEV (reference sequence). V shed 8 bases and J shed 7 bases, with 12 bases lying between them. The CDR3 spans 11 residues.

This chain uses TRBV11-2 with TRBJ1-1; weak D call: TRBD1 (5 bases). V was clipped by 5 bases and J by 0 bases, with 16 bases between them. The CDR3 totals 16 residues. Germline values: CDR1 SGHAT, CDR2 FQNNGV. The CDR3 DNA reads as TGTGCCAGCAGCACACGACAGAGGAGTCTGAACACTGAAGCTTTCTTT. Its translation: CASSTRQRSLNTEAFF.

This clonotype has just a few counts. J is TRBJ2-7 and V is TRBV20-1; TRBD1 is a possible D gene (6 bases). V was pared by 6 bases and J by 2 bases, with 17 bases between. This CDR3 is built from 14 residues. Germline loops: CDR1 DFQATT, CDR2 SNEGSKA (reference sequence). The CDR3, as DNA: TGCAGTGCCCAGGTCCCAGAGGGGGCCTACGAGCAGTACTTC. Translating gives CSAQVPEGAYEQYF.

This clonotype was found a few times. The chain couples TRBV29-1 to TRBJ1-2; D not certain. This CDR3 has 13 amino acids. Trimming shortened V by 2 bases and J by 2 bases, and 9 bases separated the two germline ends. CDR1 and CDR2 (germline): SQVTM, ANQGSEA. CDR3 bases: TGCAGCGTTGAACCAGCGATAAACTATGGCTACACCTTC. It is translated as CSVEPAINYGYTF. Variable domain in full (rest from reference TRBV29-1 and TRBJ1-2): SAVISQKPSRDICQRGTSLTIQCQVDSQVTMMFWYRQQPGQSLTLIATANQGSEATYESGFVIDKFPISRPNLTFSTLTVSNMSPEDSSIYLCSVEPAINYGYTFGSGTRLTVV.

The V and J genes are TRBV6-2 or TRBV6-3 and TRBJ2-7; D perhaps matches TRBD1 (6 bases). This CDR3 is built from 16 residues. CDR1 MNHEY and CDR2 SVGEGT come from the germline V gene. Trimming cost V 2 bases and J 5 bases, with 19 bases left between them. The CDR3 DNA reads as TGTGCCAGCAGTTACAGGGGGACCGGAGTTTATGACGAGCAGTACTTC. Translating it yields CASSYRGTGVYDEQYF.

As for this clonotype: Just one base apart from a much larger clone, this may be a read error. V usage is TRBV28 and J usage is TRBJ2-1, with a weak D call TRBD2 (5 bases). The CDR3 is made up of 15 amino acids. CDR1 is MDHEN, CDR2 SYDVKM, per germline. The CDR3 reads CASSFEGASYSEQFF. The CDR3 DNA reads as TGTGCCAGCAGTTTTGAGGGTGCCTCCTACAGTGAGCAGTTCTTC. Variable domain in full (rest from reference TRBV28 and TRBJ2-1): DVKVTQSSRYLVKRTGEKVFLECVQDMDHENMFWYRQDPGLGLRLIYFSYDVKMKEKGDIPEGYSVSREKKERFSLILESASTNQTSMYLCASSFEGASYSEQFFGPGTRLTVL.

The CDR3 spells CASSLDGLAPTYDEFF. Written as DNA, the CDR3 is TGCGCCAGCAGCTTGGATGGACTAGCCCCGACTTATGACGAGTTCTTC. The chain couples TRBV5-1 to TRBJ2-1; 8 bases match TRBD2. Trimming at V came to 0 bases and at J to 14 bases, leaving 16 bases not matched to a gene. From germline, CDR1 is SGHRS and CDR2 YFSETQ. The CDR3 sequence is 16 residues long.

This clonotype has more than one count but fewer than ten. A single base separates this from a much larger clone, so it may be a read error. This rearrangement joins TRBV28 to TRBJ2-7; D is possibly TRBD2 (6 bases). The CDR3 is 11 amino acids. Germline V gene data show CDR1 as MDHEN and CDR2 as SYDVKM. Trimming took off 8 bases at V and 2 bases at J, with 7 bases between the two ends. The CDR3 coding sequence is TGTGCCAGCTGGGAGGCCTACGAGCAGTACTTC. It specifies CASWEAYEQYF.

This clonotype showed up many times. The chain links TRBV11-3 to TRBJ2-7; 7 bases agree with TRBD2. The CDR3 is made up of 15 amino acids. Losses at the gene ends were 1 base for V and 0 bases for J; bases not matched to a gene: 3. Germline lookup yields CDR1 SGHNT and CDR2 YENEEA. The CDR3 region is CASSLGAGNSYEQYF. In DNA, the CDR3 is TGTGCCAGCAGCTTAGGAGCGGGGAACTCCTACGAGCAGTACTTC.

This chain joins TRBV11-2 and TRBJ2-7, with D perhaps matching TRBD2 (5 bases). The length of the CDR3 is 17 residues. V was cut by 4 bases and J by 0 bases, with 19 bases left in between. Germline CDR1 and CDR2: SGHAT and FQNNGV. The CDR3 region is CASSSRPWRASSYEQYF. In DNA form, the CDR3 reads TGTGCCAGCAGCTCAAGGCCCTGGCGGGCGAGCTCCTACGAGCAGTACTTC.

This clonotype was recorded a few times. This rearrangement joins TRBV3-1 to TRBJ2-7, with TRBD2 identical over 7 bases. The CDR3 covers 15 residues. The V and J ends lost 1 base and 1 base, in that order; junction bases with no gene match: 4. Germline V gene lookup returns CDR1 LGHDT and CDR2 YNNKEL (reference sequence). The CDR3 DNA follows: TGTGCCAGCAGCCAAGCTAGCGGCCCTTCCTACGAGCAGTACTTC. Amino acids: CASSQASGPSYEQYF.

This clonotype was detected only a few times. Here the CDR3 DNA reads TGTGCCAGCAGTTCTGACAGGCCAGTTTCACCCCTCCACTTT. Amino acids: CASSSDRPVSPLHF. V usage is TRBV13 and J usage is TRBJ1-6; a possible D gene is TRBD1 (6 bases). Per the germline V gene, CDR1 is PRHDT and CDR2 is FYEKMQ (reference sequence). This CDR3 has 14 residues. V was trimmed by 6 bases and J by 9 bases, leaving 15 bases between them.

This clonotype was counted between two and nine times. The chain joins TRBV13 to TRBJ2-1, with a weak D call TRBD2 (5 bases). The ends were cut back, 3 bases at V and 6 bases at J, with 12 bases in the middle. Germline V lookup: CDR1 PRHDT, CDR2 FYEKMQ (reference sequence). This CDR3 comprises 14 residues. Written as DNA, the CDR3 is TGTGCCAGCAGCTTCCTTACTAGTTCCAATGAGCAGTTCTTC. Translated, it gives CASSFLTSSNEQFF.

This clonotype has only a few counts. The chain has TRBV12-5 and TRBJ1-5; TRBD1 is a possible D gene (5 bases). CDR3 length equals 17 residues. V gave up 7 bases and J gave up 7 bases, with 26 bases separating them. Germline values: CDR1 LGHNT, CDR2 FRNRAP. The CDR3 DNA reads TGTGCTAGTGCCTTAGAGTCGGGGGGGTTATTGACCCAGCCCCAGCATTTT. It translates to CASALESGGLLTQPQHF.

The rearrangement links TRBV20-1 to TRBJ2-1, with 11 nucleotides matching TRBD2. The V segment lost 4 bases and the J segment 6 bases; nucleotides outside the gene matches: 5. There are 14 residues in the CDR3. The germline gives CDR1 DFQATT, CDR2 SNEGSKA (reference sequence). The CDR3 DNA follows: TGCAGTGCTATTAGCGGGAGGGGGTCCAATGAGCAGTTCTTC. This gives the protein CSAISGRGSNEQFF.

V gene TRBV6-1 combines with J gene TRBJ1-1; D is uncertain. Germline V gene data show CDR1 as MNHNS and CDR2 as SASEGT. Trimming pared 6 bases from V and 7 bases from J, leaving 15 bases between. This CDR3 has 13 amino acids. The CDR3 DNA reads as TGTGCCAGCAGCCGGTCCCCTTTGGGTGAAGCTTTCTTT. Protein product: CASSRSPLGEAFF.

The chain recombines TRBV11-2 with TRBJ1-4; 7 bases align to TRBD1. Germline lookup yields CDR1 SGHAT and CDR2 FQNNGV. The CDR3 totals 17 residues. With 5 bases clipped from V and 5 bases from J, the junction kept 14 bases outside the gene matches. The CDR3 region has the DNA TGTGCCAGCAGCAACAGAATGCGACAGGGCAGAAATGAAAAACTGTTTTTT. This gives the protein CASSNRMRQGRNEKLFF.

This clonotype was detected many times. This chain links TRBV2 with TRBJ1-2, with 7 nucleotides matching TRBD1. Trimming took 11 bases from V and 8 from J; bases not matched to a gene: 11. Germline V CDR1 and CDR2: SNHLY, FYNNEI. This CDR3 is built from 12 residues. The CDR3 coding sequence is TGTGCCTACCGGGGGGGACAGCCGGGCTACACCTTC. As protein: CAYRGGQPGYTF.

This chain links TRBV7-9 with TRBJ2-7, with D possibly called TRBD1 or TRBD2 (7 bases each). Trimming took 5 bases from V and 0 from J, leaving 14 bases between them. The length of the CDR3 is 15 residues. Germline values: CDR1 SEHNR, CDR2 FQNEAQ (reference sequence). The CDR3 protein is CASSPQGGGSYEQYF. In DNA, the CDR3 is TGTGCCAGCAGCCCCCAGGGGGGGGGCTCCTACGAGCAGTACTTC.

The rearrangement links TRBV5-1 to TRBJ2-1; 11 nucleotides match TRBD2. V gave up 4 bases and J gave up 6 bases; unmatched junction bases: 12. The CDR3 is 17 residues long. CDR1 is SGHRS and CDR2 is YFSETQ in the germline V gene. The CDR3 DNA reads as TGCGCCAGCAGCCCGGGGACTAGCGGAACTCGATCCAATGAGCAGTTCTTC. Translation gives CASSPGTSGTRSNEQFF.

This chain uses TRBV5-1 with TRBJ2-3, with 14 bases lining up with TRBD2. The V and J ends lost 4 bases and 2 bases, in that order; junction bases with no gene match: 18. CDR1 is SGHRS, CDR2 YFSETQ, per germline. The CDR3 totals 21 residues. CDR3 in DNA: TGCGCCAGCAGCCTAACCCCTGGACTAGCGGGAGGCATAATCGCCACAGATACGCAGTATTTT. Encoded protein: CASSLTPGLAGGIIATDTQYF.

This clonotype appeared many times. In DNA, the CDR3 is TGTGCCAGCAGCCAAATAGCGGGAGGGCCATATGAGCAGTTCTTC. Amino acid sequence: CASSQIAGGPYEQFF. The chain couples TRBV3-1 to TRBJ2-1, with TRBD2 matching over 11 bases. The CDR3 is 15 amino acids. Germline V CDR1 and CDR2: LGHDT, YNNKEL (reference sequence). With 2 bases clipped from V and 8 bases from J, the junction kept 5 bases outside the gene matches.

The V and J genes are TRBV7-2 and TRBJ1-1; 9 bases match TRBD1. This CDR3 has 13 amino acids. V gave up 4 bases and J gave up 6 bases; unmatched junction bases: 3. Germline assignment: CDR1 SGHTA and CDR2 FQGNSA. The DNA of the CDR3 is TGTGCCAGCAGCTGGACAGGGGACCCTGAAGCTTTCTTT. Its translation is CASSWTGDPEAFF. The full variable domain, with the rest looked up from reference TRBV7-2 and TRBJ1-1, is GAGVSQSPSNKVTEKGKDVELRCDPISGHTALYWYRQSLGQGLEFLIYFQGNSAPDKSGLPSDRFSAERTGGSVSTLTIQRTQQEDSAVYLCASSWTGDPEAFFGQGTRLTVV.

This clonotype occurred many times. The chain recombines TRBV6-2 or TRBV6-3 with TRBJ2-7, with TRBD2 identical over 10 bases. The germline gives CDR1 MNHEY, CDR2 SVGEGT. This CDR3 is 15 amino acids long. V lost 2 bases and J lost 3; bases outside the gene matches: 4. Here the CDR3 reads CASSYRTSGIYEQYF. The DNA of the CDR3 is TGTGCCAGCAGTTACCGCACTAGCGGGATCTACGAGCAGTACTTC.

This clonotype was seen more than once but under ten times. This chain joins TRBV3-1 and TRBJ1-4; D unresolved. V was clipped by 5 bases and J by 3 bases, with 16 bases between them. CDR1 is LGHDT and CDR2 is YNNKEL in the germline V gene (reference sequence). The CDR3 is 16 residues long. The CDR3 sequence is CASSRLVSSANEKLFF. CDR3 DNA: TGTGCCAGCAGCAGGCTAGTTTCCAGCGCTAATGAAAAACTGTTTTTT.

This clonotype has ten or more counts. The chain couples TRBV7-9 to TRBJ2-1; a possible D gene is TRBD2 (6 bases). The length of the CDR3 is 17 residues. Germline CDR1 and CDR2: SEHNR and FQNEAQ (reference sequence). V was clipped by 4 bases and J by 9 bases, with 25 bases between them. The CDR3 bases are TGTGCCAGCAGCTCCCCCCGACTAGTGGGGAAACGGGGTGAGCAGTTCTTC. It specifies CASSSPRLVGKRGEQFF.